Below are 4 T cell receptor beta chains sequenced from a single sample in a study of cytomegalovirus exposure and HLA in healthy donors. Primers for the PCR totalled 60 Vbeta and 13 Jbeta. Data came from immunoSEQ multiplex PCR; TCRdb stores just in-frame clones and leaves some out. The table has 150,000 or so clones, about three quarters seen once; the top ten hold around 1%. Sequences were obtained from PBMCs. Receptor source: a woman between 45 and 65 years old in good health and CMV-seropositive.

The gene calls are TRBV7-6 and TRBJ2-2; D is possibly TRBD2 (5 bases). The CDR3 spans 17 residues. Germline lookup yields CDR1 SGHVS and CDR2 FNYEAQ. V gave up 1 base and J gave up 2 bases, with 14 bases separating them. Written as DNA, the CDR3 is TGTGCCAGCAGCTTAGTTCCGGGGATAGGTAACACCGGGGAGCTGTTTTTT. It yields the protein CASSLVPGIGNTGELFF.

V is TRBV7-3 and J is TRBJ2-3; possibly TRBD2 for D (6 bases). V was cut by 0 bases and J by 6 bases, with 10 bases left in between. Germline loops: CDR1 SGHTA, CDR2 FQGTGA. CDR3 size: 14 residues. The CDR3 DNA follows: TGTGCCAGCAGCTTAACGGAGACTAGTGATACGCAGTATTTT. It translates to CASSLTETSDTQYF.

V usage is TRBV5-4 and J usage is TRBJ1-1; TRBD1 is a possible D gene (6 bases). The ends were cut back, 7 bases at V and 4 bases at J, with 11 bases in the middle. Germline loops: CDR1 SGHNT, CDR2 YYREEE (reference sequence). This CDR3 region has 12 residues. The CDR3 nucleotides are TGTGCCAGCTCAAAGGACAGCACTGAAGCTTTCTTT. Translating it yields CASSKDSTEAFF.

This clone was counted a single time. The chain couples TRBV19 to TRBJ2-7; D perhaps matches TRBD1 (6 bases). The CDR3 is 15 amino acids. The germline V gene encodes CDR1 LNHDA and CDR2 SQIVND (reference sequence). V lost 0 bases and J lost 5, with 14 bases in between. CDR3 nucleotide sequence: TGTGCCAGTAGTATAGAAGCAGGGGATGGGCACGAGCAGTACTTC. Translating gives CASSIEAGDGHEQYF.